Listed here are 7 T cell receptor beta chains from one sample, sequenced in a study of T cells after yellow fever vaccination. TCRdb ran MiXCR on the 5' RACE reads and lists one entry per CDR3 protein. The sample yields more than 450,000 distinct CDR3 sequences, roughly a fifth seen once. The material sequenced was PBMCs, taken 21 days after the first yellow fever vaccination. The receptor source for this set is a man aged 18 to 30 who received the YFV17D yellow fever vaccine.

The chain uses TRBV27 and TRBJ2-7, with TRBD1 matching over 7 bases. This CDR3 has 13 amino acids. V trimming: 6 bases; J trimming: 3 bases; junction bases outside the gene matches: 5. Germline V gene lookup returns CDR1 MNHEY and CDR2 SMNVEV (reference sequence). Written as DNA, the CDR3 is TGTGCCAGCAGCCCCAACAGGGGCTACGAGCAGTACGTC. Residues: CASSPNRGYEQYV.

This clonotype was observed a handful of times. The chain combines TRBV2 with TRBJ2-5, with a tentative D call TRBD2 (6 bases). Germline CDR1 is SNHLY and CDR2 is FYNNEI. Between the trimmed V and J ends, which lost 7 bases and 4 bases, there was a span of 16 bases. This CDR3 has 14 amino acids. CDR3 DNA: TGTGCCAGCAATCGCGCGGGGAGCGGAGAGACCCAGTACTTC. Protein: CASNRAGSGETQYF.

This clonotype was seen only a few times. The rearrangement joins TRBV15 to TRBJ1-5; no reliable D call. This CDR3 comprises 15 residues. V lost 1 base and J 1 base, leaving 8 bases between the germline ends. Per germline, CDR1 LNHNV and CDR2 YYDKDF (reference sequence). CDR3 in amino acids: CATSRVTGSNQPQHF. Written as DNA, the CDR3 is TGTGCCACCAGCAGAGTGACCGGGAGCAATCAGCCCCAGCATTTT.

This clonotype was seen many times. The chain is built from TRBV7-2 and TRBJ2-4, with 7 bases identical to TRBD2. The ends lost 1 base at V and 6 bases at J; junction bases unmatched: 9. The CDR3 runs to 16 residues. Germline CDR1 SGHTA, CDR2 FQGNSA. The DNA of the CDR3 is TGTGCCAGCAGCTTAGGGGGCCTAGCGGATGGAAACATTCAGTACTTC. It translates to CASSLGGLADGNIQYF.

There are a few counts of this clonotype. This chain joins TRBV29-1 and TRBJ2-2; perhaps TRBD2 as D (5 bases). The V end was cut by 2 bases, the J end by 7 bases, with 17 bases between. Per germline, CDR1 SQVTM and CDR2 ANQGSEA. The CDR3 has 15 amino acids. For the CDR3, the DNA is TGCAGCGTTGAAAATGGAAGAGGAGGCAGCGGGGAGCTGTTTTTT. Its protein product is CSVENGRGGSGELFF.

This clonotype was counted ten times or more. This sequence joins TRBV20-1 and TRBJ2-7; possible D gene TRBD2, 6 bases. Germline lookup yields CDR1 DFQATT and CDR2 SNEGSKA (reference sequence). V was clipped by 4 bases and J by 3 bases, with 19 bases between them. The CDR3 has 15 amino acids. CDR3 nucleotides: TGCAGTGCTACCCCCATTATTGGGGGGATCTACGAGCAGTACTTC. This encodes CSATPIIGGIYEQYF.

Only a few counts were recorded for this clonotype. The chain joins TRBV7-3 to TRBJ1-1; TRBD1 agrees at 8 bases. Trimming took 5 bases from V and 6 from J; bases not matched to a gene: 5. The CDR3 length is 13 residues. From germline, CDR1 is SGHTA and CDR2 FQGTGA. The CDR3 reads CASSPGGSAEAFF. Here the CDR3 DNA reads TGTGCCAGCAGCCCAGGGGGCTCGGCTGAAGCTTTCTTT.